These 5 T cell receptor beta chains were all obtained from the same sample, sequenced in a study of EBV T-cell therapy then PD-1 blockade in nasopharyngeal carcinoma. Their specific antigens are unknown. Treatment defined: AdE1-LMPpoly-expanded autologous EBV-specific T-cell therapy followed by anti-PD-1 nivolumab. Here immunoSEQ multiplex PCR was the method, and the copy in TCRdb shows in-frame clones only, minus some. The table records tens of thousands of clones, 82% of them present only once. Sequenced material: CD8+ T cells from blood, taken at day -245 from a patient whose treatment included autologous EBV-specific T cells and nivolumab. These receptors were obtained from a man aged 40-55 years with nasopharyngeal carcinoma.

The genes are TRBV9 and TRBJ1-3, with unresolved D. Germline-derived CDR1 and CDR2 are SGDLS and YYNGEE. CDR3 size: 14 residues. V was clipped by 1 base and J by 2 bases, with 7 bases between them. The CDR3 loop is CASSVTDAGNTIYF. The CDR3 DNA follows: TGTGCCAGCAGCGTAACAGATGCTGGAAACACCATATATTTT.

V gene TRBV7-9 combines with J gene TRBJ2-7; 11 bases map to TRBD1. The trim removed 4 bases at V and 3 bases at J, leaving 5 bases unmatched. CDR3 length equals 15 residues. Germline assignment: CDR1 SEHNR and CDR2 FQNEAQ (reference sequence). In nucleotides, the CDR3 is TGTGCCAGCAGCTCGTGGACAGGGGGCCACTACGAGCAGTACTTC. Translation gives CASSSWTGGHYEQYF.

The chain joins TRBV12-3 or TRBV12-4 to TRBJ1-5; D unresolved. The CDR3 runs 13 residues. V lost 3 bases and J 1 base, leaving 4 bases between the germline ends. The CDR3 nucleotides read TGTGCCAGCAGTTTGGGGAGCAATCAGCCCCAGCATTTT. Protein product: CASSLGSNQPQHF.

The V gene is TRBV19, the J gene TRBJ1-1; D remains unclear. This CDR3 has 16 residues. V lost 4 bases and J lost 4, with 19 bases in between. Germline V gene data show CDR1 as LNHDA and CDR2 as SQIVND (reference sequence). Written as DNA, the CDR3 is TGTGCCAGTAGTACCCCTTATAGGAGTTTGGGCACTGAAGCTTTCTTT. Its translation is CASSTPYRSLGTEAFF.

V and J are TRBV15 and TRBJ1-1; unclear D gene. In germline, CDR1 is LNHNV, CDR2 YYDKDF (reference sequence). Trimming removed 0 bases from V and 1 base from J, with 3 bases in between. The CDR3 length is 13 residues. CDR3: CATSRDRNTEAFF. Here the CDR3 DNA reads TGTGCCACCAGCAGAGACAGGAACACTGAAGCTTTCTTT. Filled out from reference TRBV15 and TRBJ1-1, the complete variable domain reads DAMVIQNPRYQVTQFGKPVTLSCSQTLNHNVMYWYQQKSSQAPKLLFHYYDKDFNNEADTPDNFQSRRPNTSFCFLDIRSPGLGDTAMYLCATSRDRNTEAFFGQGTRLTVV.